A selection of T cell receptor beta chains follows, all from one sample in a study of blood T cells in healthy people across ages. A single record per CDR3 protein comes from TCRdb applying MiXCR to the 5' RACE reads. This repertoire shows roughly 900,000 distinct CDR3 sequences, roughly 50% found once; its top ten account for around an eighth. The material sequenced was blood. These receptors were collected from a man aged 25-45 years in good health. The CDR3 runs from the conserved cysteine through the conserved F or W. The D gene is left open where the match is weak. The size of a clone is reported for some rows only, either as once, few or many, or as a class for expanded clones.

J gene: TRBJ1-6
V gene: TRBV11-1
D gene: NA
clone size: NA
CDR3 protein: CASSTSGRGGSPLHF
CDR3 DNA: TGTGCCAGCAGCACTTCGGGCAGGGGAGGGTCACCCCTCCACTTT

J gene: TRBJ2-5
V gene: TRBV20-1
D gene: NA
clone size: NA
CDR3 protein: CSVPILYQETQYF
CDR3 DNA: TGCAGTGTCCCCATCCTGTACCAAGAGACCCAGTACTTC

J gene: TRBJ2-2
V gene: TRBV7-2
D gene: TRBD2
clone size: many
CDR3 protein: CASSPGGFATGELFF
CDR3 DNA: TGTGCCAGCAGCCCCGGGGGGTTCGCCACCGGGGAGCTGTTTTTT

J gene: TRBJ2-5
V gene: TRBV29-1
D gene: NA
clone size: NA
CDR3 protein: CSLLQGGKTQYF
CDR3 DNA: TGCAGCCTCTTGCAGGGAGGAAAGACCCAGTACTTC

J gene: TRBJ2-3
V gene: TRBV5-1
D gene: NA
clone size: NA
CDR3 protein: CASSLAQRAEDTQYF
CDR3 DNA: TGCGCCAGCAGCTTGGCCCAGCGGGCAGAAGATACGCAGTATTTT

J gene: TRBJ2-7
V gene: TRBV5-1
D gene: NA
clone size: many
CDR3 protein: CASSLQGGEQYF
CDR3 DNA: TGTGCCAGCAGTCTACAGGGCGGCGAGCAGTACTTC

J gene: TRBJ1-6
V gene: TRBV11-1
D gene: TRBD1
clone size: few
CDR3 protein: CASSLGQGVSAPLHF
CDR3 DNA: TGTGCCAGCAGCTTGGGACAGGGCGTTTCTGCACCCCTCCACTTT

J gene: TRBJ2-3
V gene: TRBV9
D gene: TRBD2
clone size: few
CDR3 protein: CASSVTSGGVPTDTQYF
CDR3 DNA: TGTGCCAGCAGCGTGACTAGCGGGGGGGTACCCACAGATACGCAGTATTTT

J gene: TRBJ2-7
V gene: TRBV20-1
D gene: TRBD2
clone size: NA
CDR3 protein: CSASQTGGGGAYEQYF
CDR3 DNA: TGCAGTGCTAGCCAAACAGGTGGCGGGGGGGCGTACGAGCAGTACTTC

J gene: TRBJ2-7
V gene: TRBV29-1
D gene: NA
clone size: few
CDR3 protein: CSVEAEETYEQYF
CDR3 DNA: TGCAGCGTTGAGGCGGAAGAGACCTACGAGCAGTACTTC

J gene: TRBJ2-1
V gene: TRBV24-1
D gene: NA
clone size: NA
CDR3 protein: CATSDGFYEQFF
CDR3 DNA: TGTGCCACCAGTGATGGTTTCTACGAGCAGTTCTTC

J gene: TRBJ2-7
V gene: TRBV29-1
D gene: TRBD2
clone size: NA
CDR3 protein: CGVGVAGAYEQYF
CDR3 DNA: TGCGGCGTTGGGGTAGCGGGGGCCTACGAGCAGTACTTC

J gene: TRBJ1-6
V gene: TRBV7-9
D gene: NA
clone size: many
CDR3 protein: CASSSGHYNSPLHF
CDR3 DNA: TGTGCCAGCAGCTCGGGACACTATAATTCACCCCTCCACTTT

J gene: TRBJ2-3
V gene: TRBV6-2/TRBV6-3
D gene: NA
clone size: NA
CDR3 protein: CASSYPGVVADTQYF
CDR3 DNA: TGTGCCAGCAGCTACCCCGGGGTTGTGGCAGATACGCAGTATTTT

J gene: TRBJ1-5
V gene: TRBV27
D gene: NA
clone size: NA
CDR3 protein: CASRREGRGNQPQHF
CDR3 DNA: TGTGCCAGCAGAAGGGAAGGACGCGGCAATCAGCCCCAGCATTTT

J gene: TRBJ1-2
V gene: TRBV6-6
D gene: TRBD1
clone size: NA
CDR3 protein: CASRLGQGASYTF
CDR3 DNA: TGTGCCAGCAGATTAGGACAGGGGGCGAGCTACACCTTC

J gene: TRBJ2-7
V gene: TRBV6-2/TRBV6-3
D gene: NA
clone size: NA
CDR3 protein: CASNHNPHGNTYEQYF
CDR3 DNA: TGTGCCAGCAACCACAACCCTCATGGGAACACCTACGAGCAGTACTTC

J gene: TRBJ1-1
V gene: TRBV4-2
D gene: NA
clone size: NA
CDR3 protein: CASSQDGPGTPEAFF
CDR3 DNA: TGTGCCAGCAGCCAAGATGGGCCAGGTACGCCTGAAGCTTTCTTT

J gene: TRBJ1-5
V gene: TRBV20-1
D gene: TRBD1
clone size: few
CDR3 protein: CSATPHDRQGSYQPQHF
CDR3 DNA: TGCAGTGCTACCCCTCACGATAGACAGGGGAGTTACCAGCCCCAGCATTTT

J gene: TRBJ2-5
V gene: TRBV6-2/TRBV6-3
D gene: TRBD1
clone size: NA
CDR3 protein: CASSWGQGAQPYQETQYF
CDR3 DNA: TGTGCCAGCAGTTGGGGACAGGGGGCTCAACCGTACCAAGAGACCCAGTACTTC

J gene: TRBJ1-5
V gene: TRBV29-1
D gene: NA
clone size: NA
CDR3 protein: CSAAQSPGQPQHF
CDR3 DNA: TGCAGCGCCGCACAGAGCCCAGGGCAGCCCCAGCATTTT

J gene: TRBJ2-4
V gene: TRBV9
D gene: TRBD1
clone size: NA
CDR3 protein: CASSTRTGTPREQYF
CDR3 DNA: TGTGCCAGCAGCACTAGGACAGGTACCCCTAGGGAGCAGTACTTC

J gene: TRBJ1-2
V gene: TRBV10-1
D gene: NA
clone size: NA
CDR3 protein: CASSERYGYTF
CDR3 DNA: TGCGCCAGCAGTGAGCGGTATGGCTACACCTTC